The 2 T cell receptor beta chains presented below share a single source sample, sequenced in a study of OX40 agonist ivuxolimab in advanced cancers. TCRdb keeps only in-frame clones here, not all; method: immunoSEQ multiplex PCR. The data contain fewer than 95,000 clones, 80% to 95% of them singletons. Sample: CD4+ or CD8+ T cells sorted from blood, taken in a trial of the OX40 agonist ivuxolimab. All receptors come from an adult with an advanced solid tumor such as melanoma, head and neck, liver or kidney cancer.

V and J are TRBV15 and TRBJ2-2; no definite D call. Trimming left V 1 base short and J 5 bases short, with 5 bases between. CDR1 and CDR2 (germline): LNHNV, YYDKDF (reference sequence). The CDR3 length is 13 residues. The CDR3 loop reads CATSRGVTGELFF. The CDR3 DNA follows: TGTGCCACCAGCAGAGGGGTAACCGGGGAGCTGTTTTTT.

The chain links TRBV28 to TRBJ1-1, with TRBD1 matching over 10 bases. The CDR3 runs 14 residues. Trimming took 6 bases from V and 2 from J; bases not matched to a gene: 3. Germline values: CDR1 MDHEN, CDR2 SYDVKM. The CDR3 region is CASRRQGANTEAFF. Here the CDR3 DNA reads TGTGCCAGCAGACGACAGGGGGCAAACACTGAAGCTTTCTTT.